The sample holds a few counts of the clone carrying this TCR beta chain. No antigen is known for it. V lost 3 bases and J 6 bases, leaving 15 bases between the germline ends. The germline gives CDR1 ENHRY, CDR2 SYGVKD. This CDR3 spans 14 amino acids. This sample is drawn from a study of OX40 agonist ivuxolimab in advanced cancers. Study overall: Checkpoint inhibitors had been given previously to under 50% of patients.

Study results and caveats: Some nonresponders additionally presented with little normalized T-cell clonal expansion.

Sequencing was performed with immunoSEQ multiplex PCR; in TCRdb, only in-frame clones are kept and a portion is missing. Here the sample spans some 100,000 clones, about 80% being singletons. The sequence derives from an adult with an advanced solid tumor such as melanoma, head and neck, liver or kidney cancer. The chain joins TRBV10-3 to TRBJ2-7; D gene uncertain. This specimen was CD4+ or CD8+ T cells sorted from blood, taken in a trial of the OX40 agonist ivuxolimab. DNA of the CDR3: TGTGCCATCAGTGAAAACGTGGGAAGTTCCGAGCAGTACTTC. It specifies CAISENVGSSEQYF.